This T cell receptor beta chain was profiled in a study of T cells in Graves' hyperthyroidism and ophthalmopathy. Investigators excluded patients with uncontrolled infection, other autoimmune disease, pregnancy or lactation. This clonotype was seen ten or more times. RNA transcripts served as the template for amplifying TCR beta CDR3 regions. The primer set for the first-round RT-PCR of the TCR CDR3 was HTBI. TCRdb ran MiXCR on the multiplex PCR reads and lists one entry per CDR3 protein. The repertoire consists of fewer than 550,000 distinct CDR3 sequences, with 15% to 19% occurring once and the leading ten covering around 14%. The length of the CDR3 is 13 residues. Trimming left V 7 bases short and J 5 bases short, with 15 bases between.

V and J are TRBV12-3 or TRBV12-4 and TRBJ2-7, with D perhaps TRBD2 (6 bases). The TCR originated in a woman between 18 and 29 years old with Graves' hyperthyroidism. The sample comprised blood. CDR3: CASTAEGRHEQYF. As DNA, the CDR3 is TGTGCCAGCACCGCGGAGGGGCGACACGAGCAGTACTTC.